The 17 T cell receptor beta chains reported below all come from one sample, sequenced in a study of blood T cell repertoires in COVID-19. Profiled with immunoSEQ multiplex PCR; TCRdb holds only in-frame clones, not every one. The sample records under 250,000 clones, around 82% being singletons. Input material: peripheral blood. These receptors all stem from a woman in her sixties or seventies with acute or convalescent COVID-19.

The chain combines TRBV7-2 with TRBJ1-1; D gene unclear. Trimming left V 0 bases short and J 1 base short, with 6 bases between. There are 14 residues in the CDR3. Germline lookup yields CDR1 SGHTA and CDR2 FQGNSA. The CDR3 loop reads CASSLAEANTEAFF. The CDR3 DNA sequence: TGTGCCAGCAGCTTAGCAGAGGCGAACACTGAAGCTTTCTTT.

The V gene is TRBV30, the J gene TRBJ2-1, with TRBD1 as a possible D gene (6 bases). This CDR3 is 12 amino acids long. The V gene lost 8 bases and the J gene lost 5 bases, with 13 bases spanning the gap. In germline, CDR1 is GTSNPN, CDR2 SVGIG (reference sequence). Here the CDR3 DNA reads TGTGCCCTCAGGGGAGTCCACAATGAGCAGTTCTTC. Its protein is CALRGVHNEQFF.

For the CDR3, the DNA is TGTGCCAGCAGTCGAGATAGCGGGAGTACCACCGGGGAGCTGTTTTTT. Its translation: CASSRDSGSTTGELFF. V gene TRBV6-6 combines with J gene TRBJ2-2; 9 nucleotides line up with TRBD2. Germline V lookup: CDR1 MNHNY, CDR2 SVGAGI (reference sequence). V lost 5 bases and J lost 4; bases outside the gene matches: 8. This CDR3 is 16 amino acids long.

This clone has more than one count but fewer than ten. The J gene is TRBJ2-3, the V gene TRBV5-1; TRBD1 is a possible D gene (5 bases). CDR1 SGHRS and CDR2 YFSETQ come from the germline V gene. The CDR3 spans 14 residues. The germline V and J ends were trimmed by 0 bases and 5 bases, with 10 bases remaining between them. CDR3 coding DNA: TGCGCCAGCAGCTTGGGGCAGGGCGAAGATACGCAGTATTTT. Its protein is CASSLGQGEDTQYF.

The chain carries TRBV29-1 and TRBJ2-2; TRBD2 agrees at 9 bases. CDR1 is SQVTM, CDR2 ANQGSEA, per germline. The V gene end was trimmed by 6 bases and the J gene end by 6 bases; junction bases not matched to a gene: 2. This CDR3 contains 12 residues. Written as DNA, the CDR3 is TGCAGCGTGAGCGGGAGGCCCGGGGAGCTGTTTTTT. Amino acids: CSVSGRPGELFF.

The chain is built from TRBV7-8 and TRBJ2-7, with D possibly being TRBD2 (5 bases). Germline values: CDR1 SGHVS, CDR2 FQNEAQ. The CDR3 is made up of 13 amino acids. V was cut by 5 bases and J by 1 base, with 9 bases left in between. The chain's CDR3 is CASSPRVSYEQYF. Here the CDR3 DNA reads TGTGCCAGCAGCCCGAGGGTTTCCTACGAGCAGTACTTC.

V gene TRBV2 combines with J gene TRBJ1-4, with 9 nucleotides matching TRBD1. J lost 8 bases, V lost 10 bases, and 11 bases had no gene match. The germline V gene encodes CDR1 SNHLY and CDR2 FYNNEI. This CDR3 contains 14 residues. As DNA, the CDR3 is TGTGCCATCCTAACAGGGGGCGAAAGCGAAAAACTGTTTTTT. It encodes CAILTGGESEKLFF.

This chain joins TRBV5-1 and TRBJ1-2; 8 nucleotides agree with TRBD1. This CDR3 spans 16 amino acids. V was clipped by 4 bases and J by 0 bases; unmatched bases: 8. CDR1 SGHRS and CDR2 YFSETQ come from the germline V gene. Here the CDR3 DNA reads TGCGCCAGCAGCGAACGGACAGGGAATACTAACTATGGCTACACCTTC. It yields the protein CASSERTGNTNYGYTF.

The rearrangement joins TRBV7-9 to TRBJ2-1; 7 bases are a match to TRBD2. Germline V lookup: CDR1 SEHNR, CDR2 FQNEAQ (reference sequence). The length of the CDR3 is 15 residues. J lost 1 base, V lost 3 bases, and 3 bases had no gene match. The CDR3 is CASSFGGGSYNEQFF. CDR3 coding DNA: TGTGCCAGCAGCTTTGGCGGGGGTTCCTACAATGAGCAGTTCTTC.

In its sample, this clone was seen a few times. The V gene is TRBV5-1, the J gene TRBJ2-7; no clear D. The CDR3 covers 16 residues. The V end lost 4 bases, the J end lost 6 bases, and 23 bases lay between the germline ends. Germline CDR1 reads SGHRS; CDR2 reads YFSETQ. The CDR3 bases are TGCGCCAGCAGCGTTCTTTCGGTCCACCAAGCACCCGAGCAGTACTTC. This codes for CASSVLSVHQAPEQYF.

The chain combines TRBV4-2 with TRBJ2-5; a possible D gene is TRBD2 (5 bases). The CDR3 consists of 15 residues. The ends were cut back, 2 bases at V and 1 base at J, with 11 bases in the middle. Germline CDR1 is LGHNA and CDR2 is YNFKEQ. CDR3 coding DNA: TGTGCCAGCAGCCAAAAAGCGGCGAGCCAAGAGACCCAGTACTTC. It yields the protein CASSQKAASQETQYF.

The chain has TRBV18 and TRBJ1-2; 7 bases line up with TRBD1. This CDR3 contains 17 residues. The trim removed 3 bases at V and 4 bases at J, leaving 14 bases unmatched. Germline loops: CDR1 KGHSH, CDR2 LQKENI. CDR3 sequence (DNA): TGTGCCAGCTCACCCGGGACAGCGGATGCGTCGCCCTATGGCTACACCTTC. Protein: CASSPGTADASPYGYTF.

This clone has a handful of counts. This chain connects TRBV5-8 to TRBJ2-7; D is perhaps TRBD1 (6 bases). The CDR3 totals 16 residues. V lost 4 bases, J lost 3 bases, and 20 bases lay in between. CDR1 is SGHTS and CDR2 is YDEGEE in the germline V gene. CDR3 amino acids: CASSEAGTSKLYEQYF. The CDR3 DNA reads TGTGCCAGCAGCGAAGCCGGGACAAGCAAACTCTACGAGCAGTACTTC.

The chain combines TRBV2 with TRBJ2-5; TRBD2 matches at 9 bases. V was clipped by 8 bases and J by 4 bases; unmatched bases: 17. Germline loops: CDR1 SNHLY, CDR2 FYNNEI. This CDR3 comprises 17 residues. The CDR3 region is CASGFGTSGFRGETQYF. For the CDR3, the DNA is TGTGCCAGCGGCTTTGGAACTAGCGGGTTCCGGGGAGAGACCCAGTACTTC.

This chain uses TRBV28 with TRBJ1-2; 10 bases align to TRBD1. There are 14 residues in the CDR3. V trimming: 6 bases; J trimming: 4 bases; junction bases outside the gene matches: 5. The germline V gene has CDR1 MDHEN and CDR2 SYDVKM. In DNA form, the CDR3 reads TGTGCCAGCAGAGGGACAGGGGACCCCTATGGCTACACCTTC. The encoded protein is CASRGTGDPYGYTF.

This clone has just one count. The chain carries TRBV15 and TRBJ2-7; D is possibly TRBD2 (6 bases). Germline V gene data show CDR1 as LNHNV and CDR2 as YYDKDF (reference sequence). V lost 0 bases, J lost 0 bases, and 12 bases lay in between. The CDR3 is 16 residues long. This CDR3 reads CATSRDLGGSSYEQYF. The CDR3 region has the DNA TGTGCCACCAGCAGAGATCTCGGAGGGAGCTCCTACGAGCAGTACTTC.

This rearrangement joins TRBV29-1 to TRBJ2-1; maybe TRBD2 (5 bases). Germline CDR1 reads SQVTM; CDR2 reads ANQGSEA. The CDR3 loop spans 12 amino acids. V shed 5 bases and J shed 4 bases, with 9 bases lying between them. The CDR3 region has the DNA TGCAGCGTTAGGAGCGGTTACAATGAGCAGTTCTTC. Encoded protein: CSVRSGYNEQFF.